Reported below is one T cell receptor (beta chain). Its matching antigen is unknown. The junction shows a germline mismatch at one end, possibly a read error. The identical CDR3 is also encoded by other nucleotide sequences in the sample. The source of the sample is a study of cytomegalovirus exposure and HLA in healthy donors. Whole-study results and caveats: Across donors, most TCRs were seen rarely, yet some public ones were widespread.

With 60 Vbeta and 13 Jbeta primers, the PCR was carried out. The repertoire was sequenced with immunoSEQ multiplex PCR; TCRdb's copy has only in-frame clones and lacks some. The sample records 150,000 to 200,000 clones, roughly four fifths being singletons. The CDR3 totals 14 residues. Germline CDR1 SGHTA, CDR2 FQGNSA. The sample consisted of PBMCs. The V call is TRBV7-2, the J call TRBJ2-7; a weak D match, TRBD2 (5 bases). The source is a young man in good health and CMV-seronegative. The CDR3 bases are TGTGCCAGCAGCGGGAGCGGAAAGGCCTACGAACAGTACTTC. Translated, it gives CASSGSGKAYEQYF.